This TCR beta chain was found in a study of blood T cell repertoires in COVID-19. Study-wide context: Both acute and convalescent COVID-19 samples were obtained from the United States, Italy and Spain.

In the original analysis: Nucleated cell number was recorded as an estimate derived from reference gene primer amplification. Sequencing used immunoSEQ multiplex PCR; TCRdb keeps in-frame clones, though not all of them. V, J and clone size are taken as reported in that table, and D and trimming were inferred from the DNA itself. The sample carries over 150,000 clones, 75% to 85% recorded once. The CDR3 runs 16 residues. The germline V gene has CDR1 MDHEN and CDR2 SYDVKM. V gave up 5 bases and J gave up 8 bases, with 19 bases separating them. This sequence joins TRBV28 and TRBJ1-6; no firm D call. The sample was peripheral blood. This clonotype originated in a human donor in a cohort sampled during active COVID-19. This CDR3 is CASSAPGPGSDSPLHF. For the CDR3, the DNA is TGTGCCAGCAGTGCCCCGGGCCCCGGGAGCGATTCACCCCTCCACTTT.